The present T cell receptor (beta chain) was sequenced within a study of cytomegalovirus exposure and HLA in healthy donors. J was trimmed by 8 bases and V by 5 bases; bases with no gene match: 5. Germline CDR1 reads SNHLY; CDR2 reads FYNNEI. The CDR3 is 15 residues long. It was with 60 Vbeta and 13 Jbeta primers that the PCR ran. Generated by immunoSEQ multiplex PCR, the TCRdb table keeps only in-frame clones and is missing some. The sample lists roughly 120,000 clones; 65% to 80% were seen once. Healthy bone marrow donors formed the donor group. The clonotype was recovered from a woman aged 35 to 49 in good health and CMV-seropositive. The V call is TRBV2, the J call TRBJ2-2; 13 bases align to TRBD2. The sequenced sample consisted of PBMCs. The CDR3 sequence is CASSPGLAGSGELFF. The CDR3 DNA reads as TGTGCCAGCAGTCCGGGACTAGCGGGATCTGGGGAGCTGTTTTTT.